The entry below gives a single T cell receptor (beta chain) sequence along with its context. The CDR3 length is 18 residues. J gave up 0 bases and V 0 bases, and 9 bases lay outside the gene matches. From germline, CDR1 is SGHKS and CDR2 YYEKEE (reference sequence). TCRdb recomputed calls from the 5' RACE reads with MiXCR, one row per CDR3 protein. There are tens of thousands of distinct CDR3 sequences in the sample; 11% occur only once, and roughly 3% lies in the top ten. This specimen comes from a study of early T cells in non-severe SARS-CoV-2 infection. Looking at the study overall: Unsorted whole blood bulk RNA was sequenced, with unpaired chains.

The chain joins TRBV5-5 to TRBJ1-5; 7 positions match TRBD1. The sequence derives from an adult who was a healthcare worker with PCR-confirmed SARS-CoV-2 infection or an uninfected control (not recorded which). Here the sequenced sample was whole blood, taken at baseline. CDR3: CASSLADRRLNSNQPQHF. CDR3 DNA sequence: TGTGCCAGCAGCTTGGCGGACAGGCGACTAAATAGCAATCAGCCCCAGCATTTT.